The present T cell receptor (beta chain) was sequenced within a study of T cells in Graves' hyperthyroidism and ophthalmopathy. There were TCR beta CDR3 regions amplified from RNA transcripts. HTBI primers were used for first-round RT-PCR of the TCR CDR3. TCRdb passed the multiplex PCR reads through MiXCR, listing each CDR3 protein once. The sample records about 710,000 distinct CDR3 sequences, roughly 17% being singletons. Hyperthyroidism was newly diagnosed in patients aged 18 to 65 (duration under 2 months). The clonotype originates from a man aged 18 to 35 with Graves' hyperthyroidism. Sequenced: blood.

The CDR3 DNA reads TGTGCCAGTAGTATGTGGACAGTCTCTGGGGCCAACGTCCTGACTTTC. This translates into CASSMWTVSGANVLTF. The chain carries TRBV19 and TRBJ2-6, with D perhaps matching TRBD1 (6 bases). CDR1 LNHDA and CDR2 SQIVND come from the germline V gene (reference sequence). V gave up 3 bases and J gave up 0 bases, with 9 bases separating them. The CDR3 has 16 residues.